Following are 12 T cell receptor beta chains from one sample sequenced in a study of OX40 agonist ivuxolimab in advanced cancers. The protocol was immunoSEQ multiplex PCR, while the TCRdb copy is restricted to in-frame clones and leaves out a portion. The sample includes roughly 92,000 clones, under 95% of them seen just once. This sample comprised CD4+ or CD8+ T cells sorted from blood, obtained in a trial of the OX40 agonist ivuxolimab. The receptors come from an adult with an advanced solid tumor such as melanoma, head and neck, liver or kidney cancer.

The CDR3 nucleotides are TGCGCCAGCAGCCAAGAGGACACTTCGAACACCGGGGAGCTGTTTTTT. It translates to CASSQEDTSNTGELFF. The chain uses TRBV4-1 and TRBJ2-2; TRBD1 is a possible D gene (5 bases). V lost 0 bases, J lost 0 bases, and 8 bases lay in between. CDR1 is MGHRA, CDR2 YSYEKL, per germline. The CDR3 runs to 16 residues.

This chain joins TRBV5-3 and TRBJ2-2; 8 bases map to TRBD1. TRBV5-3 is given ORF status, its function remaining uncertain. This CDR3 comprises 16 residues. V shed 4 bases, J shed 6 bases, and the junction held 11 bases outside the gene matches. CDR3 protein: CARSGTGWGNPGELFF. The CDR3 DNA follows: TGTGCCAGAAGCGGGACAGGTTGGGGCAATCCCGGGGAGCTGTTTTTT.

The chain is built from TRBV7-6 and TRBJ2-7; no clear D. Germline loops: CDR1 SGHVS, CDR2 FNYEAQ. The CDR3 runs to 15 residues. V shed 5 bases and J shed 6 bases, with 20 bases lying between them. CDR3 bases: TGTGCCAGCAGCGAAACGGACCCATCGTCCGGCGAGCAGTACTTC. This codes for CASSETDPSSGEQYF. The full variable domain, with the rest looked up from reference TRBV7-6 and TRBJ2-7, is GAGVSQSPRYKVTKRGQDVALRCDPISGHVSLYWYRQALGQGPEFLTYFNYEAQQDKSGLPNDRFSAERPEGSISTLTIQRTEQRDSAMYRCASSETDPSSGEQYFGPGTRLTVT.

The CDR3 sequence is CAWKGYGYTF. CDR3 in DNA: TGTGCCTGGAAGGGCTATGGCTACACCTTC. The rearrangement uses TRBV30 and TRBJ1-2; D gene uncertain. Germline V gene lookup returns CDR1 GTSNPN and CDR2 SVGIG (reference sequence). The CDR3 extends over 10 amino acids. V lost 4 bases and J lost 4, with 4 bases in between.

Points on this clone: This sample includes further DNA sequences coding for the same CDR3. The chain couples TRBV7-8 to TRBJ2-7; 7 bases are shared with TRBD2. From germline, CDR1 is SGHVS and CDR2 FQNEAQ. V was pared by 0 bases and J by 3 bases, with 2 bases of the junction left unmatched. The CDR3 has 14 amino acids. The CDR3 sequence is CASSLAGGGYEQYF. The CDR3 nucleotides are TGTGCCAGCAGCTTAGCGGGCGGGGGCTACGAGCAGTACTTC. The full variable domain, with the rest looked up from reference TRBV7-8 and TRBJ2-7, is GAGVSQSPRYKVAKRGQDVALRCDPISGHVSLFWYQQALGQGPEFLTYFQNEAQLDKSGLPSDRFFAERPEGSVSTLKIQRTQQEDSAVYLCASSLAGGGYEQYFGPGTRLTVT.

A single count supports this clone. The chain joins TRBV9 to TRBJ2-2; D not certain. V dropped 0 bases and J dropped 4 bases, with 19 bases sitting between them. The CDR3 has 18 residues. The germline gives CDR1 SGDLS, CDR2 YYNGEE. Here the CDR3 DNA reads TGTGCCAGCAGCGTAGCTGCTGGGAAGGCCCAAATCACCGGGGAGCTGTTTTTT. Translation gives CASSVAAGKAQITGELFF.

V and J are TRBV9 and TRBJ2-2, with 10 positions matching TRBD2. The length of the CDR3 is 15 residues. V was pared by 2 bases and J by 6 bases, with 4 bases of the junction left unmatched. The germline V gene encodes CDR1 SGDLS and CDR2 YYNGEE. The CDR3 here is CASSVGLAPAGELFF. The DNA for the CDR3 is TGTGCCAGCAGCGTGGGACTAGCGCCGGCCGGGGAGCTGTTTTTT.

The chain is built from TRBV9 and TRBJ2-1, with TRBD2 identical over 15 bases. Per germline, CDR1 SGDLS and CDR2 YYNGEE. The length of the CDR3 is 16 residues. The V segment lost 4 bases and the J segment 8 bases; nucleotides outside the gene matches: 7. Here the CDR3 DNA reads TGTGCCAGCAGCCGGACTAGCGGGGGGGCGTTTCATGAGCAGTTCTTC. Translation: CASSRTSGGAFHEQFF.

This chain joins TRBV2 and TRBJ2-1; D is unresolved. CDR1 and CDR2 from the germline V gene are SNHLY and FYNNEI. V lost 7 bases to trimming and J lost 5 bases, with 15 bases between them. There are 14 residues in the CDR3. CDR3 in DNA: TGTGCCAGCATCCCCTTGGACCAACACAATGAGCAGTTCTTC. It translates to CASIPLDQHNEQFF.

The gene calls are TRBV19 and TRBJ2-3, with no clear D. V was cut by 4 bases and J by 1 base, with 6 bases left in between. There are 13 residues in the CDR3. Germline V CDR1 and CDR2: LNHDA, SQIVND (reference sequence). The CDR3 spells CASSTTGTDTQYF. CDR3 nucleotides: TGTGCCAGTAGTACAACAGGCACAGATACGCAGTATTTT.

The genes are TRBV9 and TRBJ2-3; 11 nucleotides match TRBD2. The V segment lost 5 bases and the J segment 2 bases; nucleotides outside the gene matches: 4. Germline values: CDR1 SGDLS, CDR2 YYNGEE. This CDR3 is 15 amino acids long. In nucleotides, the CDR3 is TGTGCCAGCAGTACTAGCGGGGGAACCACAGATACGCAGTATTTT. Protein: CASSTSGGTTDTQYF. The complete variable domain, with remaining parts taken from reference TRBV9 and TRBJ2-3, reads DSGVTQTPKHLITATGQRVTLRCSPRSGDLSVYWYQQSLDQGLQFLIQYYNGEERAKGNILERFSAQQFPDLHSELNLSSLELGDSALYFCASSTSGGTTDTQYFGPGTRLTVL.

The chain employs TRBV7-6 and TRBJ2-7; perhaps TRBD2 as D (6 bases). Germline V CDR1 and CDR2: SGHVS, FNYEAQ. Trimming left V 5 bases short and J 5 bases short, with 10 bases between. The CDR3 spans 12 residues. The CDR3 DNA is TGTGCCAGCAGCATCACGGGGGACGAGCAGTACTTC. Its translation: CASSITGDEQYF.